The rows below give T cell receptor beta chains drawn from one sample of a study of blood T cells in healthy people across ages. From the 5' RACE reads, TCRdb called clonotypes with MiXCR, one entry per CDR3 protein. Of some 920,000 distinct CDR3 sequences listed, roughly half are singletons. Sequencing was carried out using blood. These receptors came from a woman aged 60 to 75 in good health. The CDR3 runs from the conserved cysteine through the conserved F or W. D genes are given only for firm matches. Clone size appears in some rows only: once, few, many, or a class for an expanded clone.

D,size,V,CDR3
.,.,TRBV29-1,CSVGLGHEQFF
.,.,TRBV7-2,CASSFVPGAADTQYF
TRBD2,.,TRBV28,CASSLSMTSGREQFF
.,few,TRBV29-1,CSVGLVPTGGGYTF
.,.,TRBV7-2,CASSPSGWGDTQYF
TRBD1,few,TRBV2,CASRGDSNYGYTF
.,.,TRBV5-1,CASSPGVAGYFYEQFF
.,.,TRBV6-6,CASSSDPVGAGNTIYF
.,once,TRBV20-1,CSAQQGQETQYF
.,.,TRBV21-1,CASSINRDRLHNEQFF
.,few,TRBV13,CASSTRMGQNYEQYF
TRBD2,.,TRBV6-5,CASSYGTSGRHSYEQYF
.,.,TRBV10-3,CAIGGESSYNSPLHF
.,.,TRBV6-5,CASREQGIDEQYF
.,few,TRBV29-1,CSTVGGRNNYGYTF
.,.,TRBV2,CASSVLQYNEQFF
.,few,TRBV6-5,CATQDFSYNEQFF
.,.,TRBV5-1,CASALRVLGTGTDTQYF
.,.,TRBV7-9,CASSRGLYEQYF
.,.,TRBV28,CASSPPGPLGEKLFF
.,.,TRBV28,CASSLMYYGYTF
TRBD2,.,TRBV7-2,CASSGRLAGGAQYF
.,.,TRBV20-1,CSAPRGQGSYNSPLHF
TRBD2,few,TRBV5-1,CASSLLLAGERSSYEQYF
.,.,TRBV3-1,CASSQLTVNTEAFF
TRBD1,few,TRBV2,CASRHRGNNQPQHF
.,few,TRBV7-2,CASSPRVQSTDTQYF
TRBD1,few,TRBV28,CASSTRTGRQETQYF
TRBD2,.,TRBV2,CASSDTPGTSCASRLENIQYF
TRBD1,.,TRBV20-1,CSAADRVTGYTF
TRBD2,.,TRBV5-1,CASSLDWTSGVHGYEQYF